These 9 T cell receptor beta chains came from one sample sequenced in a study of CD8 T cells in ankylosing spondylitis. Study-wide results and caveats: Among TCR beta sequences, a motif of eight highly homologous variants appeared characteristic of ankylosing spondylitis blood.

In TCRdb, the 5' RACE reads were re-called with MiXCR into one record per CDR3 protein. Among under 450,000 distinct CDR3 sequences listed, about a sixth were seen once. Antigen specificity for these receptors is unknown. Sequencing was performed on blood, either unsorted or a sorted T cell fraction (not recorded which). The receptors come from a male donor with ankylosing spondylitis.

The CDR3 DNA sequence: TGCAGTGCCCTAGCGGGTGCCAAAGAGACCCAGTACTTC. Translated, it gives CSALAGAKETQYF. This chain links TRBV20-1 with TRBJ2-5; 8 bases line up with TRBD2. Germline loops: CDR1 DFQATT, CDR2 SNEGSKA (reference sequence). The junction had 6 bases not matched to a gene; V was cut back by 6 bases and J by 3 bases. This CDR3 region has 13 residues.

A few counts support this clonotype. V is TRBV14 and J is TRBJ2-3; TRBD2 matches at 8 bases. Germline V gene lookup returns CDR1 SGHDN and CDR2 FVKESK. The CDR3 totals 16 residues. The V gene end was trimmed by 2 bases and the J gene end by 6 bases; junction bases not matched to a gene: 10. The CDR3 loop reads CASSQLEAGVVDTQYF. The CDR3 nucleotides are TGTGCCAGCAGCCAATTGGAAGCGGGAGTAGTGGATACGCAGTATTTT.

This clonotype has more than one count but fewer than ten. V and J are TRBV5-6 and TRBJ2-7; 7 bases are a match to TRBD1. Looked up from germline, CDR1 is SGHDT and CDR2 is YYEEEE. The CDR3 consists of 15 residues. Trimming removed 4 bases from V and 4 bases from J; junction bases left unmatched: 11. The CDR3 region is CASSTPGTDLYEQYF. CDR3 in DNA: TGTGCCAGCAGCACCCCCGGGACAGACTTGTACGAGCAGTACTTC.

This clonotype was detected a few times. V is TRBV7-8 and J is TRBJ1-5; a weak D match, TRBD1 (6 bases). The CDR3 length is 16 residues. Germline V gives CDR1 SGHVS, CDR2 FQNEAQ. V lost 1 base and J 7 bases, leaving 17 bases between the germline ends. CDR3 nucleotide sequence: TGTGCCAGCAGCTTAGTAGGCAGGGGTACGGAGCAGCCCCAGCATTTT. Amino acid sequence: CASSLVGRGTEQPQHF.

The CDR3 loop reads CSVRSLGTSNYGYTF. CDR3 sequence (DNA): TGCAGTGTTCGATCCTTGGGCACCTCTAACTATGGCTACACCTTC. The gene calls are TRBV20-1 and TRBJ1-2; no firm D call. The CDR3 totals 15 residues. Trimming shortened V by 7 bases and J by 0 bases, and 18 bases separated the two germline ends. Germline V gene sequence: CDR1 DFQATT, CDR2 SNEGSKA (reference sequence).

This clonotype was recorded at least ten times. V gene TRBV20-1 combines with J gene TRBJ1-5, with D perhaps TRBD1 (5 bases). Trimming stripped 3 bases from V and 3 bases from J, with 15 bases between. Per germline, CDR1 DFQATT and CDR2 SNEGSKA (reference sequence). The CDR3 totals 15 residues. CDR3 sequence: CSARPDVGPNQPQHF. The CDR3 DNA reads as TGCAGTGCTAGGCCGGATGTGGGGCCCAATCAGCCCCAGCATTTT.

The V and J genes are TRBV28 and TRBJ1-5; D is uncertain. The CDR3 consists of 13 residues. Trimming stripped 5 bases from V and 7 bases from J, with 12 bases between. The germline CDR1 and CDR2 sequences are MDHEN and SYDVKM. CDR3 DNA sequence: TGTGCCAGCAGTACAAGGGTGGGGCAGCCCCAGCATTTT. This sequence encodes CASSTRVGQPQHF.

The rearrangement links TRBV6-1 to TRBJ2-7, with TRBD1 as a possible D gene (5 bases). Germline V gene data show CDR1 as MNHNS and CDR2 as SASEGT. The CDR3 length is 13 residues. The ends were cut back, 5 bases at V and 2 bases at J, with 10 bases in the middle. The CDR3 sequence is CASSRGGPYEQYF. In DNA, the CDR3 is TGTGCCAGCAGTAGGGGTGGACCCTACGAGCAGTACTTC.

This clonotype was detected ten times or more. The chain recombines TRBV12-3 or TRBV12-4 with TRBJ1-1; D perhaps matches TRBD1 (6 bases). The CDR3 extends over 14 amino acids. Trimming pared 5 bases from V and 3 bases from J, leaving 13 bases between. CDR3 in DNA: TGTGCCAGCAGTCCACGGGACACGTACACTGAAGCTTTCTTT. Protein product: CASSPRDTYTEAFF.